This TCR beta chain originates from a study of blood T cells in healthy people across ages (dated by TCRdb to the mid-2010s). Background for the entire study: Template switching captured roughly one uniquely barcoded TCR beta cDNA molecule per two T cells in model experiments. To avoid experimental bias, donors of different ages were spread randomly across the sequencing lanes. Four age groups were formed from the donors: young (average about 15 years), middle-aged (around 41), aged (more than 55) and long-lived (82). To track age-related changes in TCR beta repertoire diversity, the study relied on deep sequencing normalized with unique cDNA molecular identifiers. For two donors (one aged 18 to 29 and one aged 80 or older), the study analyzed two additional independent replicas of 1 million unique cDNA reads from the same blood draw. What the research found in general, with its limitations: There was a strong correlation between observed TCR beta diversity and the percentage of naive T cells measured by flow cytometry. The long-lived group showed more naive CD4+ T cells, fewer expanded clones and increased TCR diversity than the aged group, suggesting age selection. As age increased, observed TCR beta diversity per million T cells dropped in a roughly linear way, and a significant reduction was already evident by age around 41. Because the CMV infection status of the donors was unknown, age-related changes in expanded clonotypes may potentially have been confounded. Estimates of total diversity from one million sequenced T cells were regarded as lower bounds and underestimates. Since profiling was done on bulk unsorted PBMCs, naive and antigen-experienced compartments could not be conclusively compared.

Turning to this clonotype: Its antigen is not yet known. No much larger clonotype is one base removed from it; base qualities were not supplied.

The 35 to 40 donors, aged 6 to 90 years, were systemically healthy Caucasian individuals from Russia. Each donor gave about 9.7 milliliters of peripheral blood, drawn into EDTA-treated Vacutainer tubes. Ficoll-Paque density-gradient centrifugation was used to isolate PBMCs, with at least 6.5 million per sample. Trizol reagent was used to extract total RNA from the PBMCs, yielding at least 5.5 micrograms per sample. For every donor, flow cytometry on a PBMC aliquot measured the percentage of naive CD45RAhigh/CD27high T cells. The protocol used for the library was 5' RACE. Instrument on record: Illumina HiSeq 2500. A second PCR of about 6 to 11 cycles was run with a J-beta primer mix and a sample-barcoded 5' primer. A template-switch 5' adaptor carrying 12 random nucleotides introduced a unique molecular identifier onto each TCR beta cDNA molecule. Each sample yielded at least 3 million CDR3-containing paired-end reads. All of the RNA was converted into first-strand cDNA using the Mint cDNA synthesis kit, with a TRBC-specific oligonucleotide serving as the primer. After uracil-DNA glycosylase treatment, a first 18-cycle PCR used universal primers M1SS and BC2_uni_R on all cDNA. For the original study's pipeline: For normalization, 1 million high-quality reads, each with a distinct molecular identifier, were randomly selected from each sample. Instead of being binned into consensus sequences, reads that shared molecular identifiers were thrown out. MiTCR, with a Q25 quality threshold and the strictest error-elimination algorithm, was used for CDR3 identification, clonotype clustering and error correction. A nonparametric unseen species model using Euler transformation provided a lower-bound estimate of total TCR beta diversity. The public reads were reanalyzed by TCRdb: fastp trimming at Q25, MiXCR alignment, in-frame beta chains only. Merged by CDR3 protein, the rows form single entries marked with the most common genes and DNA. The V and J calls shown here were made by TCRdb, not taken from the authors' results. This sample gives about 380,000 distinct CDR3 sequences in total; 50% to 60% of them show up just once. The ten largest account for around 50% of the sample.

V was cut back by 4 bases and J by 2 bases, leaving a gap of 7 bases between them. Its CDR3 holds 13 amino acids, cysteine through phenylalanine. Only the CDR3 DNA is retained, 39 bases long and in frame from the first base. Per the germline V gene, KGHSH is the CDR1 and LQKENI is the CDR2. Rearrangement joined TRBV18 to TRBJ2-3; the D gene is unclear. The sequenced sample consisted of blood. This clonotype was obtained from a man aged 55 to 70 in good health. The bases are TGTGCCAGCTCACGGGATACCACAGATACGCAGTATTTT. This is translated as CASSRDTTDTQYF.